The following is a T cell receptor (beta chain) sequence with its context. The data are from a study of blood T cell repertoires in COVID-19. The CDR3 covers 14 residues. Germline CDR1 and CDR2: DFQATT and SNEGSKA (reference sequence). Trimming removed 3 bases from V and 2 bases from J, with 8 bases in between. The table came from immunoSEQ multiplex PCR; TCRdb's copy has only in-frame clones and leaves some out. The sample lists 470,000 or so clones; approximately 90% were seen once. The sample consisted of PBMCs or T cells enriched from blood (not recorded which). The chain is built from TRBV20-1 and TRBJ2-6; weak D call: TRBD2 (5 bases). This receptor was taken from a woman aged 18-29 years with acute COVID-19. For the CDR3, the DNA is TGCAGTGCTAGTCGACTAACTGGGGCCAACGTCCTGACTTTC. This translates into CSASRLTGANVLTF.